Listed here are 21 T cell receptor beta chains from one sample, sequenced in a study of T cells after yellow fever vaccination. TCRdb ran MiXCR on the 5' RACE reads and lists one entry per CDR3 protein. Among some 27,000 distinct CDR3 sequences listed, approximately 6% were seen once. The sequencing used PBMCs, either bulk or a sorted T-cell subset (CD4+, CD8+, memory, or dextramer-sorted; not recorded which), collected on the day of the yellow fever booster vaccination. The receptors stem from a man in his thirties or forties who received the YFV17D yellow fever vaccine.

In this sample, this clonotype turned up many times. The chain uses TRBV6-2 or TRBV6-3 and TRBJ2-7; D may be TRBD2 (6 bases). This CDR3 contains 13 residues. Germline loops: CDR1 MNHEY, CDR2 SVGEGT. V was shortened by 4 bases and J by 1 base, with 8 bases between the two germline ends. CDR3 DNA: TGTGCCAGCAGTTGGGACTCGTCCTACGAGCAGTACTTC. This codes for CASSWDSSYEQYF.

This clonotype was picked up many times. The chain has TRBV28 and TRBJ2-1, with 8 bases matching TRBD1. CDR3 length equals 17 residues. The germline V gene has CDR1 MDHEN and CDR2 SYDVKM. J gave up 5 bases and V 10 bases, and 19 bases lay outside the gene matches. The chain's CDR3 is CATETGAKRHRHNEQFF. For the CDR3, the DNA is TGTGCCACGGAGACAGGGGCAAAACGTCACCGCCACAATGAGCAGTTCTTC. Supplemented by reference TRBV28 and TRBJ2-1, the full variable domain reads DVKVTQSSRYLVKRTGEKVFLECVQDMDHENMFWYRQDPGLGLRLIYFSYDVKMKEKGDIPEGYSVSREKKERFSLILESASTNQTSMYLCATETGAKRHRHNEQFFGPGTRLTVL.

There are many counts of this clonotype. J is TRBJ2-1 and V is TRBV4-3, with 10 bases that match TRBD2. The J segment lost 6 bases and the V segment lost 4 bases, leaving 12 bases of the junction unmatched. The CDR3 length is 17 residues. The germline gives CDR1 LGHNA, CDR2 YSLEER. The CDR3 is CASSLQDSGRIVNEQFF. The CDR3, as DNA: TGCGCCAGCAGCCTACAAGATAGCGGGAGGATAGTCAATGAGCAGTTCTTC.

This clonotype has a handful of counts. J is TRBJ2-7 and V is TRBV18; D perhaps matches TRBD1 (6 bases). The germline V and J ends were trimmed by 8 bases and 3 bases, with 14 bases remaining between them. The CDR3 runs to 13 residues. Germline V gene lookup returns CDR1 KGHSH and CDR2 LQKENI. The CDR3: CASRHRDNYEQYF. The CDR3 nucleotides read TGTGCCAGCCGTCACCGGGACAACTACGAGCAGTACTTC.

This clonotype was counted many times. The chain links TRBV29-1 to TRBJ2-7; no reliable D call. The germline CDR1 and CDR2 sequences are SQVTM and ANQGSEA. V shed 6 bases and J shed 3 bases, with 15 bases lying between them. This CDR3 contains 13 residues. The DNA for the CDR3 is TGCAGCGTCTCGATTGGATTACACTACGAGCAGTACTTC. Its translation is CSVSIGLHYEQYF.

This clonotype has a count of ten or more. This chain links TRBV5-1 with TRBJ2-3; TRBD1 matches at 8 bases. The length of the CDR3 is 16 residues. After removal of 0 bases from V and 1 base from J, the junction contained 4 bases not matched to a gene. Looked up from germline, CDR1 is SGHRS and CDR2 is YFSETQ. DNA for the CDR3: TGCGCCAGCAGCTTGGCAACGGGACAGGGCACAGATACGCAGTATTTT. It is translated as CASSLATGQGTDTQYF.

This clonotype has at least ten counts. This chain uses TRBV6-1 with TRBJ2-1; D is unresolved. With 6 bases removed from V and 2 bases from J, the gap between germline ends came to 14 bases. The CDR3 is 15 residues long. Germline assignment: CDR1 MNHNS and CDR2 SASEGT. The CDR3, as DNA: TGTGCCAGCAGGACAACGTTGACCACCTACAATGAGCAGTTCTTC. It is translated as CASRTTLTTYNEQFF.

This clonotype was recorded many times. This chain joins TRBV27 and TRBJ1-1, with 9 bases identical to TRBD1. After removal of 3 bases from V and 0 bases from J, the junction contained 8 bases not matched to a gene. Germline V gives CDR1 MNHEY, CDR2 SMNVEV (reference sequence). This CDR3 contains 17 residues. The chain's CDR3 is CASSLKGQGMMNTEAFF. The CDR3 nucleotides read TGTGCCAGCAGTTTGAAGGGACAGGGTATGATGAACACTGAAGCTTTCTTT.

This clonotype has just a few counts. The J gene is TRBJ2-2, the V gene TRBV5-4, with unresolved D. The CDR3 loop spans 12 amino acids. Germline CDR1 SGHNT, CDR2 YYREEE (reference sequence). Trimming stripped 7 bases from V and 5 bases from J, with 9 bases between. The CDR3 DNA reads TGTGCCAGCCCAGGCCTAACCGGGGAGCTGTTTTTT. The encoded protein is CASPGLTGELFF.

This chain uses TRBV6-1 with TRBJ1-2; TRBD1 is a possible D gene (6 bases). Looked up from germline, CDR1 is MNHNS and CDR2 is SASEGT. The CDR3 contains 16 residues. With 6 bases removed from V and 3 bases from J, the gap between germline ends came to 20 bases. The CDR3 region is CASRLRGGGKDYGYTF. In nucleotides, the CDR3 is TGTGCCAGCAGACTCCGAGGGGGGGGAAAGGACTATGGCTACACCTTC.

This clonotype showed up just a few times. The V call is TRBV6-2 or TRBV6-3, the J call TRBJ2-7; 10 bases are a match to TRBD1. Germline values: CDR1 MNHEY, CDR2 SVGEGT. CDR3 length equals 16 residues. The ends lost 3 bases at V and 2 bases at J; junction bases unmatched: 7. CDR3 sequence: CASSYRTGTGAYEQYF. CDR3 nucleotide sequence: TGTGCCAGCAGTTATCGAACCGGGACAGGGGCCTACGAGCAGTACTTC.

At least ten counts were recorded for this clonotype. This sequence joins TRBV7-2 and TRBJ2-7; D remains ambiguous. Germline CDR1 SGHTA, CDR2 FQGNSA. The V and J ends lost 2 bases and 4 bases respectively, with 12 bases between them. The CDR3 is 14 residues long. The CDR3 coding sequence is TGTGCCAGCAGCTTAAGGGATTCCCGTTACGAGCAGTACTTC. Translation: CASSLRDSRYEQYF.

This clonotype was picked up many times. The V gene is TRBV7-9, the J gene TRBJ2-1; 7 bases line up with TRBD2. Germline V gives CDR1 SEHNR, CDR2 FQNEAQ (reference sequence). Germline trimming cut 1 base from V and 4 bases from J; bases unmatched to any gene: 4. CDR3 length: 15 amino acids. In nucleotides, the CDR3 is TGTGCCAGCAGCTTAGGGCCTAGCGGATACAATGAGCAGTTCTTC. The encoded protein is CASSLGPSGYNEQFF.

There are many counts of this clonotype. The chain is built from TRBV6-5 and TRBJ2-1; TRBD1 matches at 11 bases. With V trimmed by 6 bases and J by 1 base, 5 bases remained unmatched. The CDR3 contains 16 residues. CDR1 is MNHEY and CDR2 is SVGAGI in the germline V gene. CDR3 sequence: CASSLGQGGSYNEQFF. The CDR3, as DNA: TGTGCCAGCAGCCTGGGACAGGGGGGGTCCTACAATGAGCAGTTCTTC.

This clonotype was detected many times. The V and J genes are TRBV7-9 and TRBJ2-4; tentative D call: TRBD1 (6 bases). Germline V CDR1 and CDR2: SEHNR, FQNEAQ (reference sequence). The length of the CDR3 is 13 residues. Trimming removed 2 bases at V and 8 bases at J, with 10 bases between. CDR3 DNA: TGTGCCAGCAGCTTACAGGGGTTGGACATTCAGTACTTC. Amino acid sequence: CASSLQGLDIQYF.

Ten or more counts support this clonotype. The chain has TRBV28 and TRBJ1-6, with 7 bases identical to TRBD1. The length of the CDR3 is 14 residues. V was pared by 7 bases and J by 9 bases, with 9 bases of the junction left unmatched. Germline assignment: CDR1 MDHEN and CDR2 SYDVKM. CDR3 sequence (DNA): TGTGCCAGCAATGGGGGCAGGGGGAGTTCACCCCTCCACTTT. Amino acid sequence: CASNGGRGSSPLHF.

The chain couples TRBV6-5 to TRBJ1-2; TRBD1 is a possible D gene (6 bases). The CDR3 contains 14 residues. V lost 3 bases to trimming and J lost 4 bases, with 12 bases between them. From germline, CDR1 is MNHEY and CDR2 SVGAGI. The CDR3 is CASSYQQGGYGYTF. The CDR3 DNA follows: TGTGCCAGCAGTTATCAACAGGGCGGCTATGGCTACACCTTC.

This clonotype has at least ten counts. The chain recombines TRBV5-5 with TRBJ2-1; TRBD1 matches 7 bases. J lost 9 bases, V lost 1 base, and 10 bases had no gene match. The CDR3 contains 15 residues. Germline V gene sequence: CDR1 SGHKS, CDR2 YYEKEE (reference sequence). CDR3 coding DNA: TGTGCCAGCAGCTTGTTAGCAGGGACAGCCAGTGAGCAGTTCTTC. It yields the protein CASSLLAGTASEQFF.

This clonotype was observed many times. The chain links TRBV7-2 to TRBJ2-1; TRBD1 might be the D (6 bases). CDR3 length: 15 amino acids. V lost 5 bases, J lost 7 bases, and 18 bases lay in between. Germline CDR1 and CDR2: SGHTA and FQGNSA. CDR3 protein: CASSRQAGVRNEQFF. CDR3 DNA sequence: TGTGCCAGCAGCCGCCAGGCAGGGGTTCGTAATGAGCAGTTCTTC. Together with reference TRBV7-2 and TRBJ2-1, the CDR3 gives the full variable domain: GAGVSQSPSNKVTEKGKDVELRCDPISGHTALYWYRQSLGQGLEFLIYFQGNSAPDKSGLPSDRFSAERTGGSVSTLTIQRTQQEDSAVYLCASSRQAGVRNEQFFGPGTRLTVL.

The table lists this clonotype with many counts. This chain connects TRBV20-1 to TRBJ2-1; 8 nucleotides line up with TRBD2. V lost 6 bases to trimming and J lost 0 bases; unmatched junction nucleotides: 4. The CDR3 is 14 residues long. CDR1 is DFQATT and CDR2 is SNEGSKA in the germline V gene (reference sequence). CDR3 in amino acids: CSANSGNSYNEQFF. The CDR3 DNA reads TGCAGTGCAAATAGCGGGAACTCCTACAATGAGCAGTTCTTC.

In its sample, this clonotype was seen many times. The genes are TRBV5-1 and TRBJ2-2, with D possibly TRBD2 on 6 matching bases. This CDR3 comprises 15 residues. Between the trimmed V and J ends, which lost 0 bases and 3 bases, there was a span of 9 bases. In germline, CDR1 is SGHRS, CDR2 YFSETQ. This chain's CDR3 is CASSLVADDTGELFF. The CDR3 DNA follows: TGCGCCAGCAGCTTGGTAGCGGATGACACCGGGGAGCTGTTTTTT.